These 26 T cell receptor beta chains share one sample of origin, sequenced in a study of blood T cell repertoires in COVID-19. Method: immunoSEQ multiplex PCR; TCRdb's copy keeps in-frame clones and lacks some. In the table there are 200,000 to 250,000 clones, approximately 87% of which are singletons. The sequencing sample was made of peripheral blood. The receptors were sampled from a man aged 55 to 70 with acute or convalescent COVID-19.

The chain combines TRBV19 with TRBJ1-6; TRBD1 might be the D (5 bases). This CDR3 has 15 residues. CDR1 is LNHDA, CDR2 SQIVND, per germline (reference sequence). Trimming removed 5 bases at V and 7 bases at J, with 15 bases between. CDR3 loop: CASSPGWAGNSPLHF. In DNA, the CDR3 is TGTGCCAGTAGTCCTGGCTGGGCAGGGAATTCACCCCTCCACTTT.

The chain combines TRBV29-1 with TRBJ1-4; maybe TRBD1 (5 bases). Germline V gene sequence: CDR1 SQVTM, CDR2 ANQGSEA. The V end lost 2 bases, the J end lost 7 bases, and 23 bases lay between the germline ends. The CDR3 loop spans 17 amino acids. Here the CDR3 reads CSVEWIDRRTSSEKLFF. CDR3 sequence (DNA): TGCAGCGTTGAATGGATTGATCGACGGACAAGTAGTGAAAAACTGTTTTTT.

The chain joins TRBV30 to TRBJ1-2, with 10 bases identical to TRBD1. Germline assignment: CDR1 GTSNPN and CDR2 SVGIG (reference sequence). CDR3 size: 16 residues. Trimming at V came to 3 bases and at J to 7 bases, leaving 14 bases not matched to a gene. CDR3: CAWSETLRDRGFGYTF. DNA of the CDR3: TGTGCCTGGAGCGAAACTCTCCGGGACAGGGGTTTTGGCTACACCTTC.

The V and J genes are TRBV5-4 and TRBJ2-7; tentative D call: TRBD1 (5 bases). Germline CDR1 and CDR2: SGHNT and YYREEE (reference sequence). This CDR3 region has 13 residues. Between the trimmed V and J ends, which lost 0 bases and 2 bases, there was a span of 6 bases. CDR3 bases: TGTGCCAGCAGCTTGGAGACAGCCTACGAGCAGTACTTC. Protein product: CASSLETAYEQYF.

The V gene is TRBV2, the J gene TRBJ1-6, with 10 bases fitting TRBD1. J lost 9 bases, V lost 5 bases, and 1 base had no gene match. Germline V gives CDR1 SNHLY, CDR2 FYNNEI. There are 13 residues in the CDR3. CDR3 amino acids: CASSRDRGSPLHF. Here the CDR3 DNA reads TGTGCCAGCAGTCGGGACAGGGGTTCACCCCTCCACTTT.

This clone was recorded once. This sequence joins TRBV10-3 and TRBJ1-1, with unresolved D. Between the trimmed V and J ends, which lost 5 bases and 1 base, there was a span of 14 bases. The length of the CDR3 is 15 residues. The germline V gene encodes CDR1 ENHRY and CDR2 SYGVKD. In DNA form, the CDR3 reads TGTGCCATCAGTTATGGGAGAGACGGGAACACTGAAGCTTTCTTT. Its translation: CAISYGRDGNTEAFF.

The chain couples TRBV12-5 to TRBJ1-1; D remains unclear. The CDR3 is 13 residues long. The V gene lost 1 base and the J gene lost 1 base, with 4 bases spanning the gap. Per germline, CDR1 LGHNT and CDR2 FRNRAP. The CDR3 coding sequence is TGTGCTAGTGGTTTGGGGCCGAACACTGAAGCTTTCTTT. Encoded protein: CASGLGPNTEAFF.

This clone was seen only a few times. The chain is built from TRBV6-5 and TRBJ2-3; possible D gene TRBD1, 5 bases. V lost 2 bases and J 1 base, leaving 7 bases between the germline ends. CDR1 is MNHEY and CDR2 is SVGAGI in the germline V gene. CDR3 length: 14 amino acids. The CDR3 loop is CASSYRGRTDTQYF. The CDR3 DNA is TGTGCCAGCAGTTACAGGGGCCGCACAGATACGCAGTATTTT.

This chain connects TRBV7-2 to TRBJ1-5; D is unresolved. Germline V gene lookup returns CDR1 SGHTA and CDR2 FQGNSA. V shed 3 bases and J shed 1 base, with 7 bases lying between them. This CDR3 has 14 residues. CDR3 coding DNA: TGTGCCAGCAGCTTCGACTTCAGCAATCAGCCCCAGCATTTT. Its protein is CASSFDFSNQPQHF. Using reference TRBV7-2 and TRBJ1-5 for the parts outside the CDR3, the full variable domain is GAGVSQSPSNKVTEKGKDVELRCDPISGHTALYWYRQSLGQGLEFLIYFQGNSAPDKSGLPSDRFSAERTGGSVSTLTIQRTQQEDSAVYLCASSFDFSNQPQHFGDGTRLSIL.

The J gene is TRBJ2-3, the V gene TRBV5-1; TRBD1 matches at 9 bases. Losses at the gene ends were 3 bases for V and 0 bases for J; bases not matched to a gene: 5. The CDR3 spans 16 residues. CDR1 is SGHRS, CDR2 YFSETQ, per germline. CDR3 in DNA: TGCGCCAGCAGCTCGGGACAGGGTTCTAGCACAGATACGCAGTATTTT. Its protein is CASSSGQGSSTDTQYF.

This clone has a handful of counts. The chain is built from TRBV12-5 and TRBJ2-1; TRBD2 aligns across 12 bases. V dropped 2 bases and J dropped 9; count of bases not matched to a gene: 5. Germline CDR1 LGHNT, CDR2 FRNRAP. This CDR3 region has 15 residues. The CDR3 region has the DNA TGTGCTAGTGGTTTGTCGACTAGCGGGAGAATTGAGCAGTTCTTC. Translation gives CASGLSTSGRIEQFF.

This chain connects TRBV28 to TRBJ1-2; 9 positions agree with TRBD1. This CDR3 region has 15 residues. CDR1 MDHEN and CDR2 SYDVKM come from the germline V gene. V shed 4 bases and J 2 bases; nucleotides not matched to a gene: 5. The CDR3 loop reads CASSSDRGGNYGYTF. CDR3 DNA: TGTGCCAGCAGTTCAGACAGGGGGGGCAACTATGGCTACACCTTC.

The rearrangement links TRBV28 to TRBJ1-1; 7 bases line up with TRBD1. The CDR3 has 15 amino acids. Germline V CDR1 and CDR2: MDHEN, SYDVKM. V shed 6 bases and J 1 base; nucleotides not matched to a gene: 8. The CDR3 here is CASRWNRGSNTEAFF. The CDR3 DNA follows: TGTGCCAGCAGATGGAACAGGGGATCGAACACTGAAGCTTTCTTT. Looking up the rest from reference TRBV28 and TRBJ1-1 gives the full variable domain: DVKVTQSSRYLVKRTGEKVFLECVQDMDHENMFWYRQDPGLGLRLIYFSYDVKMKEKGDIPEGYSVSREKKERFSLILESASTNQTSMYLCASRWNRGSNTEAFFGQGTRLTVV.

The chain joins TRBV12-5 to TRBJ2-1, with 13 bases that match TRBD2. The CDR3 loop spans 19 amino acids. The V segment lost 0 bases and the J segment 8 bases; nucleotides outside the gene matches: 13. Germline loops: CDR1 LGHNT, CDR2 FRNRAP. For the CDR3, the DNA is TGTGCTAGTGGTTTGGTAACCCCCGGACTAGCGGGAGCAAGCGATGAGCAGTTCTTC. It specifies CASGLVTPGLAGASDEQFF.

This rearrangement joins TRBV28 to TRBJ1-1; D unresolved. V was shortened by 7 bases and J by 3 bases, with 6 bases between the two germline ends. The length of the CDR3 is 11 residues. Germline CDR1 MDHEN, CDR2 SYDVKM. This chain's CDR3 is CASIIDTEAFF. The CDR3 coding sequence is TGTGCCAGCATCATAGACACTGAAGCTTTCTTT.

This rearrangement joins TRBV10-2 to TRBJ1-5; D may be TRBD1 (5 bases). Looked up from germline, CDR1 is WSHSY and CDR2 is SAAADI. Trimming shortened V by 2 bases and J by 4 bases, and 9 bases separated the two germline ends. The length of the CDR3 is 14 residues. For the CDR3, the DNA is TGCGCCAGCAGTGAGACCCCAGGGAATCAGCCCCAGCATTTT. Residues: CASSETPGNQPQHF.

The chain's CDR3 is CAWSSGNDNEKLFF. The CDR3 nucleotides are TGTGCCTGGAGCTCAGGGAACGATAATGAAAAACTGTTTTTT. The chain employs TRBV30 and TRBJ1-4, with D tentatively TRBD1 (5 bases). The germline V and J ends were trimmed by 3 bases and 4 bases, with 12 bases remaining between them. The germline gives CDR1 GTSNPN, CDR2 SVGIG (reference sequence). This CDR3 is 14 amino acids long.

The gene calls are TRBV19 and TRBJ2-1; 13 nucleotides line up with TRBD2. The CDR3 consists of 14 residues. Losses at the gene ends were 6 bases for V and 10 bases for J; bases not matched to a gene: 6. Germline V lookup: CDR1 LNHDA, CDR2 SQIVND (reference sequence). Written as DNA, the CDR3 is TGTGCCAGTAGCACTAGCGGGAGGGCCGTGGAGCAGTTCTTC. Translated, it gives CASSTSGRAVEQFF.

The chain has TRBV7-9 and TRBJ2-7; 7 bases are a match to TRBD1. J gave up 2 bases and V 4 bases, and 8 bases lay outside the gene matches. The germline CDR1 and CDR2 sequences are SEHNR and FQNEAQ (reference sequence). This CDR3 is 15 amino acids long. CDR3 in DNA: TGTGCCAGCAGCTCTTCCGGGACAGTTACCTACGAGCAGTACTTC. It yields the protein CASSSSGTVTYEQYF.

A few counts support this clone. The chain recombines TRBV6-2 or TRBV6-3 with TRBJ1-3, with 7 nucleotides matching TRBD1. The germline V gene has CDR1 MNHEY and CDR2 SVGEGT. Losses at the gene ends were 5 bases for V and 0 bases for J; bases not matched to a gene: 4. This CDR3 comprises 15 residues. The CDR3 protein is CASSRTGRSGNTIYF. CDR3 in DNA: TGTGCCAGCAGTAGGACAGGCCGCTCTGGAAACACCATATATTTT.

V gene TRBV27 combines with J gene TRBJ2-7, with D hard to call. CDR1 and CDR2 (germline): MNHEY, SMNVEV (reference sequence). The CDR3 length is 16 residues. V was shortened by 5 bases and J by 4 bases, with 21 bases between the two germline ends. The CDR3 nucleotides are TGTGCCAGCAGTCCGATATCTACAGACGGAAGATACGAGCAGTACTTC. It is translated as CASSPISTDGRYEQYF.

This chain joins TRBV7-3 and TRBJ2-3; TRBD2 matches 7 bases. Germline loops: CDR1 SGHTA, CDR2 FQGTGA. V shed 3 bases, J shed 1 base, and the junction held 4 bases outside the gene matches. The CDR3 contains 15 residues. The chain's CDR3 is CASSFNGLGTDTQYF. For the CDR3, the DNA is TGTGCCAGCAGCTTTAATGGACTAGGCACAGATACGCAGTATTTT.

CDR3 in DNA: TGCAGCGCGCCGACAGGTGGGGCCTTCTATGGCTACACCTTC. Translated, it gives CSAPTGGAFYGYTF. The V gene is TRBV29-1, the J gene TRBJ1-2; a weak D match, TRBD1 (6 bases). Between the trimmed V and J ends, which lost 7 bases and 4 bases, there was a span of 19 bases. CDR3 size: 14 residues. CDR1 is SQVTM and CDR2 is ANQGSEA in the germline V gene.

In this sample, this clone turned up once. The chain uses TRBV16 and TRBJ1-4; no firm D call. The V and J ends lost 4 bases and 8 bases respectively, with 17 bases between them. CDR1 KGHSY and CDR2 FQNENV come from the germline V gene. This CDR3 region has 15 residues. CDR3 nucleotides: TGTGCCAGCAGCCCGAGGACCGGGGTAGGGGAAAAACTGTTTTTT. Translating gives CASSPRTGVGEKLFF. The whole variable domain, remainder taken from reference TRBV16 and TRBJ1-4, is GEEVAQTPKHLVRGEGQKAKLYCAPIKGHSYVFWYQQVLKNEFKFLISFQNENVFDETGMPKERFSAKCLPNSPCSLEIQATKLEDSAVYFCASSPRTGVGEKLFFGSGTQLSVL.

The CDR3 DNA is TGTGCCAGCAGCCGGGACAGGGGGATCTACGAGCAGTACTTC. Translating gives CASSRDRGIYEQYF. The rearrangement joins TRBV6-2 or TRBV6-3 to TRBJ2-7, with TRBD1 matching 11 bases. There are 14 residues in the CDR3. Unmatched junction bases numbered 4, after V lost 6 bases and J lost 3 bases. Germline CDR1 and CDR2: MNHEY and SVGEGT.

This clone was counted a single time. The chain has TRBV29-1 and TRBJ2-2; 10 bases are shared with TRBD2. Per germline, CDR1 SQVTM and CDR2 ANQGSEA. This CDR3 contains 12 residues. Losses at the gene ends were 4 bases for V and 9 bases for J; bases not matched to a gene: 2. CDR3 loop: CSVGLAGRELFF. As DNA, the CDR3 is TGCAGCGTTGGACTAGCGGGTAGGGAGCTGTTTTTT.